This T cell receptor (beta chain) was captured in a study of blood T cell repertoires in COVID-19. J was trimmed by 2 bases and V by 6 bases; bases with no gene match: 3. The CDR3 extends over 13 amino acids. Germline CDR1 reads MNHEY; CDR2 reads SVGAGI. Profiling relied on immunoSEQ multiplex PCR, and the TCRdb table lists in-frame clones only, not all of them. The sample has roughly 300,000 clones, around 90% seen once. This sequence originates from a woman aged 30 to 39 with COVID-19, enrolled during active disease. The V call is TRBV6-5, the J call TRBJ1-2; 7 positions agree with TRBD1. The sequenced material came from peripheral blood. The CDR3 DNA sequence: TGTGCCAGCAGACGGGGACAGAACTATGGCTACACCTTC. This translates into CASRRGQNYGYTF.